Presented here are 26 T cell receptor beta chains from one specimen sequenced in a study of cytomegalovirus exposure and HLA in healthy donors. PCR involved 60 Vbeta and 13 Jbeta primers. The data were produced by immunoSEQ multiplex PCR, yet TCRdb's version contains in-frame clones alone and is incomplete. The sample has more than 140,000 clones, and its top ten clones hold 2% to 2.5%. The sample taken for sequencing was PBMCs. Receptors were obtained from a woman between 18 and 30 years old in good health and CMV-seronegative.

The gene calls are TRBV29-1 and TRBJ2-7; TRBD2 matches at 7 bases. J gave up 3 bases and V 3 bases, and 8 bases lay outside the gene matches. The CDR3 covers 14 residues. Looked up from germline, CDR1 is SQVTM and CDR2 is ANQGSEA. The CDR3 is CSVEVNSGRYEQYF. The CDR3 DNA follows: TGCAGCGTTGAGGTTAATAGCGGGCGCTACGAGCAGTACTTC.

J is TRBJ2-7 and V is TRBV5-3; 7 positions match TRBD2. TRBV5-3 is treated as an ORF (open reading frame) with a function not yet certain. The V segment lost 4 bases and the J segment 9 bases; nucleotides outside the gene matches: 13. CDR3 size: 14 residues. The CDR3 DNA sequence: TGTGCCAGAAGCGTCTGCGGTTGGGGGGGAGGGCAGTACGTC. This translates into CARSVCGWGGGQYV.

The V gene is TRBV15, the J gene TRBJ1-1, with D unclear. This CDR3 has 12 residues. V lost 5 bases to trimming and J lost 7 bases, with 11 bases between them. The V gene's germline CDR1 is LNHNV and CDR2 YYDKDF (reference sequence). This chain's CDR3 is CATSPRGVEAFF. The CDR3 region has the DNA TGTGCCACCAGCCCTCGGGGTGTTGAAGCTTTCTTT.

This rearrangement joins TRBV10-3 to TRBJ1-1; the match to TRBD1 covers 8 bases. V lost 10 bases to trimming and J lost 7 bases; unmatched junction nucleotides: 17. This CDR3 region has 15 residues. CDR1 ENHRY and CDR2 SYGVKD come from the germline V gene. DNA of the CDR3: TGTGCCAGCTTTGACCCAGGGGGCTCCACAATTGAAGCTTTCTTT. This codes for CASFDPGGSTIEAFF.

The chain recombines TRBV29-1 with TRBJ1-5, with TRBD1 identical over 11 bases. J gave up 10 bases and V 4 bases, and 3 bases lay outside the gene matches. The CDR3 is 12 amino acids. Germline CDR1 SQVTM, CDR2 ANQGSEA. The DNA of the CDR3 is TGCAGCGTTGGGGACAGGGGGGAACCCCAGCATTTT. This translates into CSVGDRGEPQHF.

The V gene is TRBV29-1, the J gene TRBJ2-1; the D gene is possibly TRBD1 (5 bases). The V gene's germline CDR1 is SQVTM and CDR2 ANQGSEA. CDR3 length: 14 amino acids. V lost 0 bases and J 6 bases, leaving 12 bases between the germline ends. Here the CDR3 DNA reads TGCAGCGTTGAAGAATCAGGGCTGGGCAATGAGCAGTTCTTC. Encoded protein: CSVEESGLGNEQFF.

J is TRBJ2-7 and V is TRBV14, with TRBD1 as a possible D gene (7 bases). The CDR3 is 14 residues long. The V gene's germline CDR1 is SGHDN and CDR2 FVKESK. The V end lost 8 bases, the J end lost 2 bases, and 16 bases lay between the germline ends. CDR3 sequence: CASSSGGTAYEQYV. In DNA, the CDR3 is TGTGCCAGCTCATCCGGCGGGACAGCCTACGAGCAGTACGTC.

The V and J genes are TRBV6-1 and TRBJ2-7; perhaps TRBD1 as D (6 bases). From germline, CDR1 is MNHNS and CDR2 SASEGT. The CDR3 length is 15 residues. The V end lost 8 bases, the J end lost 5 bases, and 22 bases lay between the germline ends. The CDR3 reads CASRSSGQGYDEQYF. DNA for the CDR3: TGTGCCAGCCGAAGTTCTGGGCAGGGGTACGACGAGCAGTACTTC.

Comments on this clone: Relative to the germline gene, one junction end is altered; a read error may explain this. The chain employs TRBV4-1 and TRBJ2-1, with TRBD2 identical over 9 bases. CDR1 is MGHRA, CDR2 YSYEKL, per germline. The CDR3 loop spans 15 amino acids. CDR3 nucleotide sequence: TGCGCCAGCAGCCAAGATAGCGGGAGCGACAATGGGCAGTTCTTC. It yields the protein CASSQDSGSDNGQFF.

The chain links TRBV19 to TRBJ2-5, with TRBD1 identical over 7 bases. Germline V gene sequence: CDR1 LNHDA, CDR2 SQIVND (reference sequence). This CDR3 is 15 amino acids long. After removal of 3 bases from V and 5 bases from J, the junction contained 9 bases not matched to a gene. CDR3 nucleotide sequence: TGTGCCAGTAGTATTCACAGGGGAGTCGTGGAGACCCAGTACTTC. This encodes CASSIHRGVVETQYF.

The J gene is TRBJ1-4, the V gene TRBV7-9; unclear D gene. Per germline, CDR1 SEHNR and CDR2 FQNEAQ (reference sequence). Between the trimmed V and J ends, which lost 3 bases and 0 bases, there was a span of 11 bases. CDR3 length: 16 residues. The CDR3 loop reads CASSFGIPSTNEKLFF. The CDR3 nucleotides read TGTGCCAGCAGCTTCGGGATACCATCAACTAATGAAAAACTGTTTTTT.

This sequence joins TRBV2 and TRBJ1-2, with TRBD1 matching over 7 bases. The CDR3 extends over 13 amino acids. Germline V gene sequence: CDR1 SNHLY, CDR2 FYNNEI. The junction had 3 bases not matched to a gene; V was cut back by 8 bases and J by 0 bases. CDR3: CASVGQTNYGYTF. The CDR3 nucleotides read TGTGCCAGCGTGGGACAGACTAACTATGGCTACACCTTC.

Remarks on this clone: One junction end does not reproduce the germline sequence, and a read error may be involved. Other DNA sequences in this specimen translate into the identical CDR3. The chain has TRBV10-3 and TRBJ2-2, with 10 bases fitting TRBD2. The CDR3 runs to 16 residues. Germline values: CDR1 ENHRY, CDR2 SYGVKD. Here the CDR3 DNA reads TGTGCCATCAGTGGGCTAGCGGGAGACCTCACCGGGGAGCTGTTCTTT. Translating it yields CAISGLAGDLTGELFF.

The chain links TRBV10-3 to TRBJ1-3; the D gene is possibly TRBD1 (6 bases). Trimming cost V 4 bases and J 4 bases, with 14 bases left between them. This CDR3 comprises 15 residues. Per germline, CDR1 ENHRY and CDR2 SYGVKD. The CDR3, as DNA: TGTGCCATCAGTGTAAGACAGGCCGTGGGAAACACCATATATTTT. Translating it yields CAISVRQAVGNTIYF.

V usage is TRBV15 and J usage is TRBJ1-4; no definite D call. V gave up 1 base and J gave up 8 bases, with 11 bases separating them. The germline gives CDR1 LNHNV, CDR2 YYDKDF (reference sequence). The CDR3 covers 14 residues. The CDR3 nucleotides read TGTGCCACCAGCAGAGGGAGGACTGCCGAAAAACTGTTTTTT. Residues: CATSRGRTAEKLFF.

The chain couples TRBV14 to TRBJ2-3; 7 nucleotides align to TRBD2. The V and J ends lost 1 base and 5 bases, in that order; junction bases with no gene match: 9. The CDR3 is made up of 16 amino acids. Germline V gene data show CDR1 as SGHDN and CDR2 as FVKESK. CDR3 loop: CASSQGRGSREDTQYF. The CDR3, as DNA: TGTGCCAGCAGCCAAGGACGCGGGAGTCGGGAAGATACGCAGTATTTT.

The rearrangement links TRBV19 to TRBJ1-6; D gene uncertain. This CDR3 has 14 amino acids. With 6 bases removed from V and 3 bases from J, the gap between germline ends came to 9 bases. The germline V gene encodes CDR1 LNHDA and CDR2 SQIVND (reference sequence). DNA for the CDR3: TGTGCCAGTAGCCAGGTGGTCTATAATTCACCCCTCCACTTT. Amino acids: CASSQVVYNSPLHF.

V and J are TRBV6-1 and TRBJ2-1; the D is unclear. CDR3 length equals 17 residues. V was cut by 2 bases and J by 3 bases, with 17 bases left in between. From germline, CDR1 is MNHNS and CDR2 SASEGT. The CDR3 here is CASSETALETSYNEQFF. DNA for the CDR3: TGTGCCAGCAGTGAAACCGCCCTTGAAACAAGCTACAATGAGCAGTTCTTC.

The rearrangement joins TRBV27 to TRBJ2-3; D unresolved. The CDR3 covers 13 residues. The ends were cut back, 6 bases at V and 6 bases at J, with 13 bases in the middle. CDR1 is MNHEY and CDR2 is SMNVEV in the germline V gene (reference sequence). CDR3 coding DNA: TGTGCCAGCAGCTCCCTGATGGGCGATACGCAGTATTTT. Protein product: CASSSLMGDTQYF.

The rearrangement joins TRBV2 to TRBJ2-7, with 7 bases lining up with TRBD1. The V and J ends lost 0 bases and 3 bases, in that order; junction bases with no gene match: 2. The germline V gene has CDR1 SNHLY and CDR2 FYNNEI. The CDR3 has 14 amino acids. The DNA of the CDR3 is TGTGCCAGCAGTGAAGCGGGACAGAACTACGAGCAGTACTTC. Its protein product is CASSEAGQNYEQYF.

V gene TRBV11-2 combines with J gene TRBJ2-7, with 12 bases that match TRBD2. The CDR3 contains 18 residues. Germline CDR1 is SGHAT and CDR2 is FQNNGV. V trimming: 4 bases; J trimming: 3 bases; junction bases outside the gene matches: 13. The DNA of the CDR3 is TGTGCCAGCAGCTCGAACCCTAGCGGGAGGGCGGGAAACTACGAGCAGTACTTC. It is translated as CASSSNPSGRAGNYEQYF. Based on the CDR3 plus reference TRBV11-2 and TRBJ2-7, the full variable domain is EAGVAQSPRYKIIEKRQSVAFWCNPISGHATLYWYQQILGQGPKLLIQFQNNGVVDDSQLPKDRFSAERLKGVDSTLKIQPAKLEDSAVYLCASSSNPSGRAGNYEQYFGPGTRLTVT.

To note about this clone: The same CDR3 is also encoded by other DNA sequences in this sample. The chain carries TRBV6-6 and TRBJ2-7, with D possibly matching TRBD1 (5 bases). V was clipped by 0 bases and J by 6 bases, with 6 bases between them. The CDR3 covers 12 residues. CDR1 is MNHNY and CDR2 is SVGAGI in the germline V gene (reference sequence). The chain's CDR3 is CASSYSQGEQYV. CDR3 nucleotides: TGTGCCAGCAGTTACTCCCAGGGCGAGCAGTACGTC.

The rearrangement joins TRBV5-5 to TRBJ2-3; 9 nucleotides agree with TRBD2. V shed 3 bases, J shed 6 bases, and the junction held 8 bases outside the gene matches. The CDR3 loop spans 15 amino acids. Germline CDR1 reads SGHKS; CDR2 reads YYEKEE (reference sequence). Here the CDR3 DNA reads TGTGCCAGCAGCTCCGGGGCTAGCGGGAAGGATACGCAGTATTTT. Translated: CASSSGASGKDTQYF.

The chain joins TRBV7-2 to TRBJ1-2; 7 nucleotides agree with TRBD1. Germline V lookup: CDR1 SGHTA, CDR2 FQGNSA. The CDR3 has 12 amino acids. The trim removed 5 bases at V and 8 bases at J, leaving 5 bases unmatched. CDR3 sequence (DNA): TGTGCCAGCAGCGCAGACAGGGTCGGCTACACCTTC. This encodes CASSADRVGYTF.

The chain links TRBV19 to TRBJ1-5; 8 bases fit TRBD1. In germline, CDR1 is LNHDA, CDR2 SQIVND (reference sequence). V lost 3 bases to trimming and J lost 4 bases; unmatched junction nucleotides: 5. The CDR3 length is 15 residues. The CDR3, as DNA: TGTGCCAGTAGTATTCTAGGACAGGGAAATCAGCCCCAGCATTTT. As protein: CASSILGQGNQPQHF.

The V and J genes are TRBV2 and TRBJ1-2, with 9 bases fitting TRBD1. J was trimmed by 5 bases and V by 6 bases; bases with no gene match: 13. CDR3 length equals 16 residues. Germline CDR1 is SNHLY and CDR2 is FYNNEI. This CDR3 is CASSVGTGPLLYGYTF. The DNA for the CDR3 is TGTGCCAGCAGCGTAGGGACAGGGCCTCTCCTTTATGGCTACACCTTC.